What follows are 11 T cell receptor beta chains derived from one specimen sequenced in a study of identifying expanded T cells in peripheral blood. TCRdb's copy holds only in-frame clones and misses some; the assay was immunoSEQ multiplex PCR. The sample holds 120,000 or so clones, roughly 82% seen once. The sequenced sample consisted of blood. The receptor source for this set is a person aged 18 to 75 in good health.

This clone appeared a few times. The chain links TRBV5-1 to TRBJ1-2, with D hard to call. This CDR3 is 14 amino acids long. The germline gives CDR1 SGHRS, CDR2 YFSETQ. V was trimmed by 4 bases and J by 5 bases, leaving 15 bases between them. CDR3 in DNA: TGCGCCAGCAGCCCGGCGGTCGGGGAATATGGCTACACCTTC. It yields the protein CASSPAVGEYGYTF.

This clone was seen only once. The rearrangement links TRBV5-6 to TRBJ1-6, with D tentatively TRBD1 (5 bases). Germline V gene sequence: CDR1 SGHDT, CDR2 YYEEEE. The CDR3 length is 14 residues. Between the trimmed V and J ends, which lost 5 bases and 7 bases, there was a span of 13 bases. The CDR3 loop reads CASRKGDRNSPLHF. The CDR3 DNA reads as TGTGCCAGCAGAAAAGGAGACAGAAATTCACCCCTCCACTTT.

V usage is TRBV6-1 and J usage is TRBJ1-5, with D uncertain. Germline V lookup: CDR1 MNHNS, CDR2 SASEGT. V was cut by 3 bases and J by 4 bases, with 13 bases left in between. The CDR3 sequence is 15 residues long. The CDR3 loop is CASSDEGLRNQPQHF. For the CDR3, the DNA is TGTGCCAGCAGTGATGAAGGGCTAAGGAATCAGCCCCAGCATTTT.

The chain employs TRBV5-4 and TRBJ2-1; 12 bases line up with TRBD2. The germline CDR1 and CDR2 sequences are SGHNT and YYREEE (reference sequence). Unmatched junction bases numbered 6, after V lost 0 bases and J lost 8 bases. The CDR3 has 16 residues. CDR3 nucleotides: TGTGCCAGCAGCTTGGCCCTAGCGGGGGGGCTCGATGAGCAGTTCTTC. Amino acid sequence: CASSLALAGGLDEQFF.

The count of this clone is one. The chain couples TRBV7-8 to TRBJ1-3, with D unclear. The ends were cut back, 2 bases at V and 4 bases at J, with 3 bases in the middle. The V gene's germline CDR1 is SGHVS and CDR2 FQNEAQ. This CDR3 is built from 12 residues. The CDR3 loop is CASSLSGNTIYF. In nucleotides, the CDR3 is TGTGCCAGCAGCTTAAGCGGAAACACCATATATTTT.

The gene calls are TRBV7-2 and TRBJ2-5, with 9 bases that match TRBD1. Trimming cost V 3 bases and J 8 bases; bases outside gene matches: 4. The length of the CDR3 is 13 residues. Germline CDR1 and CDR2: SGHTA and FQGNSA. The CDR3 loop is CASSLDRGSTQYF. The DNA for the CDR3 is TGTGCCAGCAGCTTGGACAGGGGCTCTACCCAGTACTTC.

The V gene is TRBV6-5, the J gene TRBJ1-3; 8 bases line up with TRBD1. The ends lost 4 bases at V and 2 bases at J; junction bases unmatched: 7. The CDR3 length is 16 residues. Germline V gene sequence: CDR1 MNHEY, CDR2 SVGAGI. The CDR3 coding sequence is TGTGCCAGCAGTTTGACAGGGGTAAATACTGGAAACACCATATATTTT. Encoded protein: CASSLTGVNTGNTIYF.

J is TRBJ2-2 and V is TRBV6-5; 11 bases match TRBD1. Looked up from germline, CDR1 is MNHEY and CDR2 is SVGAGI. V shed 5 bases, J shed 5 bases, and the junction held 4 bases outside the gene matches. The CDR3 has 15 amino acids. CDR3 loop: CASSRDRGYTGELFF. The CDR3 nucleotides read TGTGCCAGCAGTCGGGACAGGGGGTATACCGGGGAGCTGTTTTTT.

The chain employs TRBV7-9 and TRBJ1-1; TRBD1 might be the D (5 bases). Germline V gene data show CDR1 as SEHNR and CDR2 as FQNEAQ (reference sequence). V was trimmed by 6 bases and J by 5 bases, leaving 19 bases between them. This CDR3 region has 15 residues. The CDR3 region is CASRLIRQGMTEAFF. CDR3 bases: TGTGCCAGCAGGCTTATCCGTCAGGGAATGACTGAAGCTTTCTTT.

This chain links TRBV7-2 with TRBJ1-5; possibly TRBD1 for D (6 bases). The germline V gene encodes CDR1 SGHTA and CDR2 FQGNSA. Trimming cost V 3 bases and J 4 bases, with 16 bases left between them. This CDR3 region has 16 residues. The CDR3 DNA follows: TGTGCCAGCAGCTTGTTCCGGGGGCGCGGTAATCAGCCCCAGCATTTT. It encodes CASSLFRGRGNQPQHF.

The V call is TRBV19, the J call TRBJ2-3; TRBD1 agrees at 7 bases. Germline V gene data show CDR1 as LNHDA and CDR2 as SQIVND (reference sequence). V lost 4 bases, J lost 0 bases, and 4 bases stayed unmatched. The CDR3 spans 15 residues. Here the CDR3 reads CASSTGTESTDTQYF. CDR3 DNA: TGTGCCAGTAGTACCGGGACAGAGAGCACAGATACGCAGTATTTT.